This T cell receptor (beta chain) appears in the sequencing data of a study of regulatory T cells in long-lasting Graves disease. Study conclusions and caveats: Fewer public clonotypes were shared by new patients (approximately 1,000) than by persistent patients (approximately 2,700).

In the case of this clonotype: Its antigen is not known. This sequence may be a read error, since a much larger clone differs from it by one base.

In building TCR beta libraries, iRepertoire HTBI primers were used together with Arm-PCR of CDR3 regions. TCRdb reprocessed the multiplex PCR reads via MiXCR and lists one record per CDR3 protein. This sample has 350,000 to 500,000 distinct CDR3 sequences, with 21% found just once. Specified time point: persistent/refractory GD, antithyroid drugs over 5 years with positive TRAb. PBMC RNA served as the TCR library source. This CDR3 spans 14 amino acids. Per the germline V gene, CDR1 is GTSNPN and CDR2 is SVGIG (reference sequence). This chain links TRBV30 with TRBJ1-1; D unclear. The source material was peripheral blood mononuclear cells (PBMCs), sampled when the disease was refractory, from a patient treated with antithyroid drugs. This receptor was taken from a female donor with Graves disease. CDR3 sequence (DNA): TGTGCCTGGAGACCGCCACGACTAAACACTGAAGCTTCCTTT. Amino acid sequence: CAWRPPRLNTEASF.